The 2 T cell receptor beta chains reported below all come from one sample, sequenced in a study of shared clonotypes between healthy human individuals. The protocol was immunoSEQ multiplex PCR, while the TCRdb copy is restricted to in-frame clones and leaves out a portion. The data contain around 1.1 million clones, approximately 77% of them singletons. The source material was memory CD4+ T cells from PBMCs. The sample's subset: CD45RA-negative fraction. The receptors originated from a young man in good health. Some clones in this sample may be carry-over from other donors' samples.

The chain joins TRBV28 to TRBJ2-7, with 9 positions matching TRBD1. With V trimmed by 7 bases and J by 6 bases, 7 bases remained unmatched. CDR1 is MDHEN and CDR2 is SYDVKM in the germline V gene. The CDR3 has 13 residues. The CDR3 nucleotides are TGTGCCAGCACCTCGGGACAGGGATCCGAGCAGTACTTC. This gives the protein CASTSGQGSEQYF.

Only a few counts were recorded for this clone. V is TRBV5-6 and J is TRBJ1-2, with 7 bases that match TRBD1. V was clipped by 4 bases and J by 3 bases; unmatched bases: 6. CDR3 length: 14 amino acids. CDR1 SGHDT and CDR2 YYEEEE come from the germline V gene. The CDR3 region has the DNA TGTGCCAGCAGCCGCCAGGGGGGAGACTATGGCTACACCTTC. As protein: CASSRQGGDYGYTF.